These 21 T cell receptor beta chains were all obtained from the same sample, sequenced in a study of T cell responses to AZD1222 COVID-19 vaccine. The protocol was immunoSEQ multiplex PCR, while the TCRdb copy is restricted to in-frame clones and leaves out a portion. The sample consists of some 150,000 clones, roughly 85% of them appearing once. Sequenced here: peripheral blood, sampled 28 days after the second dose of the MenACWY control vaccine. The receptors stem from an adult who received the MenACWY meningococcal vaccine as a control.

The chain carries TRBV5-6 and TRBJ1-2; TRBD1 is a possible D gene (5 bases). CDR1 is SGHDT and CDR2 is YYEEEE in the germline V gene. CDR3 size: 13 residues. The germline V and J ends were trimmed by 3 bases and 5 bases, with 11 bases remaining between them. The DNA for the CDR3 is TGTGCCAGCAGCTCTGGGACGAGGTATGGCTACACCTTC. Protein: CASSSGTRYGYTF.

CDR3 bases: TGTGCCAGCAGCTTAGACGGGGACAGGGATCATTCACCCCTCCACTTT. Translating it yields CASSLDGDRDHSPLHF. V usage is TRBV11-3 and J usage is TRBJ1-6, with 9 bases fitting TRBD1. The germline V gene encodes CDR1 SGHNT and CDR2 YENEEA. V was clipped by 0 bases and J by 8 bases; unmatched bases: 5. The CDR3 consists of 16 residues.

The CDR3 loop reads CASGGDRGLVDTQYF. The CDR3 DNA sequence: TGTGCCAGTGGGGGGGACAGGGGGCTGGTAGATACGCAGTATTTT. The chain carries TRBV19 and TRBJ2-3, with TRBD1 matching over 12 bases. The CDR3 has 15 residues. CDR1 and CDR2 (germline): LNHDA, SQIVND (reference sequence). Trimming removed 8 bases from V and 5 bases from J; junction bases left unmatched: 8.

This clone was counted a single time. J is TRBJ1-2 and V is TRBV27; the D gene is possibly TRBD1 (5 bases). The V and J ends lost 5 bases and 4 bases respectively, with 17 bases between them. The germline V gene has CDR1 MNHEY and CDR2 SMNVEV (reference sequence). This CDR3 comprises 15 residues. As DNA, the CDR3 is TGTGCCAGCAGTCCCGCTCCTCCGGGGGTCTATGGCTACACCTTC. Translating it yields CASSPAPPGVYGYTF.

This clone came up a few times. The chain has TRBV7-2 and TRBJ2-7, with a possible D match to TRBD1 (6 bases). CDR3 length: 13 amino acids. The germline CDR1 and CDR2 sequences are SGHTA and FQGNSA. Trimming left V 4 bases short and J 7 bases short, with 14 bases between. CDR3 DNA sequence: TGTGCCAGCAGCTCAGGGGTTCATTCGGAGCAGTACTTC. Translating gives CASSSGVHSEQYF.

The gene calls are TRBV28 and TRBJ1-1; 8 positions agree with TRBD1. CDR1 is MDHEN and CDR2 is SYDVKM in the germline V gene. V shed 2 bases and J 5 bases; nucleotides not matched to a gene: 4. This CDR3 has 14 residues. The CDR3 sequence: CASSLRNRGTEAFF. The CDR3 bases are TGTGCCAGCAGTTTACGGAACAGGGGGACTGAAGCTTTCTTT.

The chain employs TRBV5-5 and TRBJ1-1; 8 bases are a match to TRBD1. CDR3 length equals 17 residues. Trimming took 2 bases from V and 4 from J; bases not matched to a gene: 13. Germline V gene lookup returns CDR1 SGHKS and CDR2 YYEKEE (reference sequence). CDR3 loop: CASSFQPGGRSGTEAFF. The DNA for the CDR3 is TGTGCCAGCAGCTTTCAACCAGGGGGCCGGTCGGGCACTGAAGCTTTCTTT.

The V and J genes are TRBV11-2 and TRBJ1-4; D gene unclear. This CDR3 comprises 11 residues. Trimming took off 2 bases at V and 8 bases at J, with 3 bases between the two ends. Germline assignment: CDR1 SGHAT and CDR2 FQNNGV. The CDR3 nucleotides are TGTGCCAGCAGCTTAAGAGAAAAACTGTTTTTT. Encoded protein: CASSLREKLFF.

This clone was seen only once. This chain uses TRBV5-6 with TRBJ2-2; TRBD1 matches 9 bases. The germline V gene encodes CDR1 SGHDT and CDR2 YYEEEE. The CDR3 covers 18 residues. V was pared by 1 base and J by 3 bases, with 10 bases of the junction left unmatched. CDR3 amino acids: CASSLSVGTGSHTGELFF. As DNA, the CDR3 is TGTGCCAGCAGCTTGTCCGTTGGGACAGGGAGTCACACCGGGGAGCTGTTTTTT.

This sequence joins TRBV3-1 (or the pseudogene TRBV3-2) and TRBJ2-7; D is unresolved. Germline CDR1 reads LGHDT; CDR2 reads YNNKEL (reference sequence). The CDR3 totals 12 residues. V gave up 1 base and J gave up 6 bases, with 7 bases separating them. The CDR3 region has the DNA TGTGCCAGCAGCCAAGGCTGGGGCGAGCAGTACGTC. It is translated as CASSQGWGEQYV.

This rearrangement joins TRBV18 to TRBJ1-1, with D tentatively TRBD1 (5 bases). The CDR3 extends over 18 amino acids. Trimming stripped 0 bases from V and 5 bases from J, with 22 bases between. The germline V gene encodes CDR1 KGHSH and CDR2 LQKENI. CDR3 in amino acids: CASSPPRGRGLLGTEAFF. The CDR3 region has the DNA TGTGCCAGCTCACCACCGCGTGGGAGGGGTCTTCTGGGGACTGAAGCTTTCTTT.

The chain joins TRBV2 to TRBJ1-2; tentatively, D is TRBD1 (5 bases). The CDR3 consists of 14 residues. The V end lost 1 base, the J end lost 8 bases, and 14 bases lay between the germline ends. Germline loops: CDR1 SNHLY, CDR2 FYNNEI. The CDR3 reads CASSEGAGWFGYTF. The CDR3 nucleotides are TGTGCCAGCAGTGAAGGGGCAGGGTGGTTCGGCTACACCTTC.

The CDR3 is CASSLGWTSHEQYF. CDR3 in DNA: TGTGCCAGCAGCCTCGGCTGGACGTCCCACGAGCAGTACTTC. The V gene is TRBV9, the J gene TRBJ2-7; D unclear. V lost 4 bases to trimming and J lost 5 bases, with 16 bases between them. This CDR3 spans 14 amino acids. Germline V lookup: CDR1 SGDLS, CDR2 YYNGEE. Looking up the rest from reference TRBV9 and TRBJ2-7 gives the full variable domain: DSGVTQTPKHLITATGQRVTLRCSPRSGDLSVYWYQQSLDQGLQFLIQYYNGEERAKGNILERFSAQQFPDLHSELNLSSLELGDSALYFCASSLGWTSHEQYFGPGTRLTVT.

J is TRBJ2-7 and V is TRBV28, with TRBD2 matching 13 bases. Trimming cost V 8 bases and J 3 bases; bases outside gene matches: 16. CDR1 MDHEN and CDR2 SYDVKM come from the germline V gene. This CDR3 spans 18 amino acids. The CDR3, as DNA: TGTGCCAGCTTATCGAAAACTAGCGGGAGGGCCAATCTCTACGAGCAGTACTTC. This sequence encodes CASLSKTSGRANLYEQYF.

This clone came up a few times. CDR3 nucleotides: TGTGCCAGCAGCTCTACGCAGGGTTACGAGCAGTACTTC. It specifies CASSSTQGYEQYF. The chain uses TRBV13 and TRBJ2-7; tentatively, D is TRBD1 (5 bases). Germline V gene lookup returns CDR1 PRHDT and CDR2 FYEKMQ (reference sequence). The CDR3 length is 13 residues. The germline V and J ends were trimmed by 4 bases and 4 bases, with 11 bases remaining between them.

The V call is TRBV4-3, the J call TRBJ2-7; 7 positions match TRBD1. The CDR3 runs 15 residues. J was trimmed by 3 bases and V by 0 bases; bases with no gene match: 5. Germline assignment: CDR1 LGHNA and CDR2 YSLEER. In DNA form, the CDR3 reads TGCGCCAGCAGCCAAGATCGGGCAGGGGGCTACGAGCAGTACTTC. As protein: CASSQDRAGGYEQYF.

This clone appeared once. V usage is TRBV9 and J usage is TRBJ1-6; the D is unclear. Germline lookup yields CDR1 SGDLS and CDR2 YYNGEE. V lost 6 bases to trimming and J lost 9 bases, with 13 bases between them. CDR3 length equals 13 residues. CDR3 in DNA: TGTGCCAGCAACGAAGGGTGGGGTTCACCCCTCCACTTT. Protein: CASNEGWGSPLHF.

The chain joins TRBV24-1 to TRBJ2-5; TRBD2 agrees at 7 bases. The CDR3 is 16 amino acids. J was trimmed by 1 base and V by 8 bases; bases with no gene match: 12. From germline, CDR1 is KGHDR and CDR2 SFDVKD. CDR3 nucleotides: TGTGCCACCAAAGGGGTTGCGGGGGAAGGCCAAGAGACCCAGTACTTC. It is translated as CATKGVAGEGQETQYF.

The chain combines TRBV18 with TRBJ1-1, with D perhaps TRBD1 (5 bases). The length of the CDR3 is 14 residues. Germline loops: CDR1 KGHSH, CDR2 LQKENI. The V end was cut by 3 bases, the J end by 0 bases, with 8 bases between. CDR3 loop: CASSPGRMNTEAFF. The CDR3, as DNA: TGTGCCAGCTCACCGGGACGGATGAACACTGAAGCTTTCTTT. The variable domain in full, with the rest retrieved from reference TRBV18 and TRBJ1-1, is NAGVMQNPRHLVRRRGQEARLRCSPMKGHSHVYWYRQLPEEGLKFMVYLQKENIIDESGMPKERFSAEFPKEGPSILRIQQVVRGDSAAYFCASSPGRMNTEAFFGQGTRLTVV.

The chain has TRBV27 and TRBJ1-5; unclear D gene. CDR3 length: 17 residues. Germline V CDR1 and CDR2: MNHEY, SMNVEV (reference sequence). The germline V and J ends were trimmed by 3 bases and 2 bases, with 17 bases remaining between them. The CDR3 is CASSFSRNSRGNQPQHF. DNA of the CDR3: TGTGCCAGCAGTTTTTCCCGGAACTCCCGAGGCAATCAGCCCCAGCATTTT.

The chain is built from TRBV2 and TRBJ1-4; TRBD1 matches 7 bases. Germline trimming cut 4 bases from V and 7 bases from J; bases unmatched to any gene: 12. CDR1 SNHLY and CDR2 FYNNEI come from the germline V gene. There are 16 residues in the CDR3. The CDR3 DNA follows: TGTGCCAGCAGTGTTCAGGGGGTGATGTATGGTGAAAAACTGTTTTTT. Protein product: CASSVQGVMYGEKLFF.